Listed below are T cell receptor beta chains from one sample, sequenced in a study of cytomegalovirus exposure and HLA in healthy donors. Profiled with immunoSEQ multiplex PCR; TCRdb holds only in-frame clones, not every one. The sample contains 130,000 or so clones, roughly 80% of which appear only once. The sample comprised PBMCs. The receptors stem from a man aged 25 to 45 in good health and CMV-seronegative. CDR3s include the opening cysteine and the closing phenylalanine or tryptophan. Each record gives: D gene, J gene, V gene, clone size, CDR3 protein, CDR3 DNA. D genes are given only for firm matches. Size is stated for part of the rows, as once, few or many counts, or as a class when the clone is expanded.

TRBD2 | TRBJ2-1 | TRBV7-2 | - | CASSLGSGRGGQNEQFF | TGTGCCAGCAGCTTAGGGTCGGGGCGGGGGGGCCAAAATGAGCAGTTCTTC
- | TRBJ2-1 | TRBV15 | once | CATSRDWGEDEQFF | TGTGCCACCAGCAGAGACTGGGGAGAAGATGAGCAGTTCTTC
TRBD2 | TRBJ2-7 | TRBV27 | - | CASSTLGGEQYF | TGTGCCAGCAGTACCCTGGGGGGGGAGCAGTACTTC
TRBD1 | TRBJ1-2 | TRBV25-1 | - | CASSPPQTGWYGYTF | TGTGCCAGCAGCCCCCCCCAGACAGGGTGGTATGGCTACACCTTC
- | TRBJ1-6 | TRBV28 | - | CASSRARPQNSPLHF | TGTGCCAGCAGTCGAGCCAGGCCCCAGAATTCACCCCTCCACTTT
- | TRBJ1-4 | TRBV5-1 | - | CASSDPGGKLFF | TGCGCCAGCAGCGATCCGGGAGGAAAACTGTTTTTT
- | TRBJ2-7 | TRBV6-5 | once | CASLGYTGTSYEQYF | TGTGCCAGCCTGGGTTATACAGGGACCAGCTACGAGCAGTACTTC
- | TRBJ1-2 | TRBV7-8 | - | CASSLEQGEPGYGYTF | TGTGCCAGCAGCTTAGAGCAAGGAGAACCGGGTTATGGCTACACCTTC
- | TRBJ1-1 | TRBV29-1 | - | CSVSTANTEAFF | TGCAGCGTCTCCACAGCGAACACTGAAGCTTTCTTT
TRBD1 | TRBJ1-1 | TRBV7-8 | - | CASSLFRGPNTEAFF | TGTGCCAGCAGCTTATTCAGGGGGCCGAACACTGAAGCTTTCTTT
TRBD2 | TRBJ2-1 | TRBV5-1 | - | CASSFGGGRSYNEQFF | TGCGCCAGCAGCTTTGGCGGGGGGCGCTCCTACAATGAGCAGTTCTTC
TRBD1 | TRBJ2-7 | TRBV2 | once | CASEYGQGSYEQYF | TGTGCCAGCGAATATGGACAGGGCTCCTACGAGCAGTACTTC
- | TRBJ2-3 | TRBV27 | - | CASSTTGPASTDTQYF | TGTGCCAGCAGTACCACAGGACCTGCTAGCACAGATACGCAGTATTTT
TRBD1 | TRBJ1-2 | TRBV7-6 | - | CASSRDKTGRGYTF | TGTGCCAGCAGCCGAGACAAGACAGGGCGAGGCTACACCTTC
TRBD1 | TRBJ2-5 | TRBV9 | - | CASSVRTGGGTAQYF | TGTGCCAGCAGCGTAAGGACAGGTGGGGGTACGGCCCAGTACTTC
TRBD1 | TRBJ2-1 | TRBV4-3 | - | CASSLRQGDYNEQFF | TGCGCCAGCAGCCTACGACAGGGGGATTACAATGAGCAGTTCTTC
- | TRBJ2-7 | TRBV23-1 | - | CASSQSSYEQYF | TGCGCCAGCAGTCAATCTAGCTACGAGCAGTACTTC
TRBD2 | TRBJ2-1 | TRBV7-2 | once | CASSWRSGASGGQFF | TGTGCCAGCAGCTGGCGCAGCGGGGCTTCTGGGGGGCAGTTCTTC
- | TRBJ1-3 | TRBV5-5 | - | CASSLDGASGNTIYF | TGTGCCAGCAGCTTGGATGGGGCCTCTGGAAACACCATATATTTT
- | TRBJ1-2 | TRBV27 | - | CASSPQSMVYGYTF | TGTGCCAGCAGTCCACAAAGTATGGTCTATGGCTACACCTTC
- | TRBJ1-5 | TRBV7-8 | - | CASSPDSSNQPQHF | TGTGCCAGCAGCCCCGACAGTAGCAATCAGCCCCAGCATTTT
- | TRBJ2-1 | TRBV5-1 | - | CASSLARTVDYNEQFF | TGCGCCAGCAGCTTGGCGAGGACAGTCGACTACAATGAGCAGTTCTTC
- | TRBJ2-5 | TRBV2 | - | CASTHPRGTQYF | TGTGCCAGCACCCACCCGCGCGGGACCCAGTACTTC
- | TRBJ2-2 | TRBV9 | - | CASSVVEGSNTGELFF | TGTGCCAGCAGCGTAGTGGAGGGTTCGAACACCGGGGAGCTGTTTTTT
- | TRBJ2-7 | TRBV10-1 | - | CASSEAPSYEQYF | TGCGCCAGCAGTGAGGCGCCATCCTACGAGCAGTACTTC